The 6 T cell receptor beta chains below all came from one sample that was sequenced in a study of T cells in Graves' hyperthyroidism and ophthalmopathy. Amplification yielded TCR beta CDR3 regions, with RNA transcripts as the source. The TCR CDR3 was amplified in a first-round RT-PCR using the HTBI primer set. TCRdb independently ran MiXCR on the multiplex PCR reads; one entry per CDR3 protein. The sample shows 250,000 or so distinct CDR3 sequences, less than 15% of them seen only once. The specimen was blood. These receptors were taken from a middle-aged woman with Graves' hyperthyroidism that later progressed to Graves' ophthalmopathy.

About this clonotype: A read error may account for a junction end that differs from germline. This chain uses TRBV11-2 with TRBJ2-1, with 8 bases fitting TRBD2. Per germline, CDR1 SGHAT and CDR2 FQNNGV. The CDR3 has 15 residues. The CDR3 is CASSLGLALYNGQFF. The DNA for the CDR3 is TGTGCCAGCAGCTTAGGACTAGCGCTCTACAATGGGCAGTTCTTC.

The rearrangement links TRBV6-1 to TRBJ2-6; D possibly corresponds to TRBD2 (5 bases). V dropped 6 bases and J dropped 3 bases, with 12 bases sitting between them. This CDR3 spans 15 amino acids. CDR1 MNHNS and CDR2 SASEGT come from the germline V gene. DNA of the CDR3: TGTGCCAGCAGCCCCCCCGGGGTTGGGGCCAACGTCCTGACTTTC. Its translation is CASSPPGVGANVLTF.

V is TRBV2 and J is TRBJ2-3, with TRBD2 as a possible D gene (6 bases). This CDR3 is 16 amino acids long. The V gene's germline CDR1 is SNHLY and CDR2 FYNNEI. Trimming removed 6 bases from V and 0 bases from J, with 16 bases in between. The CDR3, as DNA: TGTGCCAGCAGCCTCCGGGAGAGCCACAGCACAGATACGCAGTATTTT. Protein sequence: CASSLRESHSTDTQYF.

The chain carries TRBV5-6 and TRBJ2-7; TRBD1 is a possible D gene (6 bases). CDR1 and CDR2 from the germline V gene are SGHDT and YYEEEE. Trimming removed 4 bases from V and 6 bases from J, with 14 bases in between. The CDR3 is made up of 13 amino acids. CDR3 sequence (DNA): TGTGCCAGCAGCAAATCAGGGGCTGGCGAGCAGTACTTC. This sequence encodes CASSKSGAGEQYF.

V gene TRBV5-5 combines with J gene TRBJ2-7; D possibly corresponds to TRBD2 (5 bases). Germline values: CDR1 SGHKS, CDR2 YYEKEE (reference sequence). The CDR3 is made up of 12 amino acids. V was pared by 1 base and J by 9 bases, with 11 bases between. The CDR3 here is CASSLRSGGQYF. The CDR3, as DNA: TGTGCCAGCAGCTTGAGGAGCGGCGGGCAGTACTTC.

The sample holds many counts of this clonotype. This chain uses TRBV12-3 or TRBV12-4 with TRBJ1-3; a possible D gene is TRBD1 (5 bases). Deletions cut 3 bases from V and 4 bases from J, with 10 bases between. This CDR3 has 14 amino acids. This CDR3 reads CASSFGGYGNTIYF. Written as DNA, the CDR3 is TGTGCCAGCAGTTTTGGGGGTTACGGAAACACCATATATTTT.